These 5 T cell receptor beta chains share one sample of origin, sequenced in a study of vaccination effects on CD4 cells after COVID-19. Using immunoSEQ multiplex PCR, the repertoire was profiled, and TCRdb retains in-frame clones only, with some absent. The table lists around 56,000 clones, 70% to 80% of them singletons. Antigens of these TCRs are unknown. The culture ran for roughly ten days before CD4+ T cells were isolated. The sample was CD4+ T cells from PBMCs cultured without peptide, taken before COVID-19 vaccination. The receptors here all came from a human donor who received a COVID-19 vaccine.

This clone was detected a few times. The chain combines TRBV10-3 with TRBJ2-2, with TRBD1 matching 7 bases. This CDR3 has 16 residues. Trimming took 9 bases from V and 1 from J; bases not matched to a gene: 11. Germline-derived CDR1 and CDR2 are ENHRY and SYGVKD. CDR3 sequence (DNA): TGTGCCATTAGAACCGGGACAGTGAGGAACACCGGGGAGCTGTTTTTT. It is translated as CAIRTGTVRNTGELFF.

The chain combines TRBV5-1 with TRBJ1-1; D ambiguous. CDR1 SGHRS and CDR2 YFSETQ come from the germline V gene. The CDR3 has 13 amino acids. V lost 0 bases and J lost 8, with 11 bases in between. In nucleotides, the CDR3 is TGCGCCAGCAGCTTGGCCTTGGGAGGGGAAGCTTTCTTT. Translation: CASSLALGGEAFF.

In nucleotides, the CDR3 is TGTGCCAGCAGCCCGACAGCTATTAACACCGGGGAGCTGTTTTTT. Translation gives CASSPTAINTGELFF. This chain links TRBV5-6 with TRBJ2-2, with a possible D match to TRBD1 (5 bases). With 4 bases removed from V and 2 bases from J, the gap between germline ends came to 12 bases. The CDR3 has 15 amino acids. Looked up from germline, CDR1 is SGHDT and CDR2 is YYEEEE.

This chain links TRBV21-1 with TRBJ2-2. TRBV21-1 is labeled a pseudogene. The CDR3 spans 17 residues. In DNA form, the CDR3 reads TGTGCCAGCAGCAACGCAGGGAGCGTGTCGCACACCGGGGAGCTGTTTTTT. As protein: CASSNAGSVSHTGELFF.

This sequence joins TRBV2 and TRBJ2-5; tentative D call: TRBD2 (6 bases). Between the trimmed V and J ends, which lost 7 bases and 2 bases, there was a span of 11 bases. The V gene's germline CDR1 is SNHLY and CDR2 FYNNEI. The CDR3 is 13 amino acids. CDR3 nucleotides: TGTGCCAGCACCTTCGCGGGGCAAGAGACCCAGTACTTC. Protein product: CASTFAGQETQYF.